Each of the 7 T cell receptor beta chains below was sequenced from the same sample in a study of cytomegalovirus exposure and HLA in healthy donors. The PCR used 60 Vbeta and 13 Jbeta primers. TCRdb's table, derived via immunoSEQ multiplex PCR, lists solely in-frame clones and lacks some. This sample has over 150,000 clones, with over 70% found just once. Sequencing was performed on PBMCs. Receptors were obtained from a man aged 25-45 years in good health and CMV-seronegative.

The chain employs TRBV12-5 and TRBJ2-1, with D uncertain. The CDR3 totals 12 residues. The ends were cut back, 5 bases at V and 6 bases at J, with 8 bases in the middle. Per germline, CDR1 LGHNT and CDR2 FRNRAP. The CDR3 here is CASGPGGNEQFF. The CDR3 DNA reads as TGTGCTAGTGGTCCGGGTGGCAATGAGCAGTTCTTC.

V is TRBV9 and J is TRBJ2-3; D possibly corresponds to TRBD1 (6 bases). CDR1 is SGDLS, CDR2 YYNGEE, per germline. Trimming took 3 bases from V and 3 from J, leaving 14 bases between them. This CDR3 region has 15 residues. The DNA for the CDR3 is TGTGCCAGCAGCGCGGACAGTCCCAGGACAGATACGCAGTATTTT. This sequence encodes CASSADSPRTDTQYF.

The J gene is TRBJ1-1, the V gene TRBV9, with D possibly matching TRBD1 (6 bases). V gave up 3 bases and J gave up 0 bases, with 12 bases separating them. The CDR3 loop spans 15 amino acids. The V gene's germline CDR1 is SGDLS and CDR2 YYNGEE. The CDR3 spells CASSDVDSMNTEAFF. The CDR3 coding sequence is TGTGCCAGCAGCGATGTGGACAGCATGAACACTGAAGCTTTCTTT.

J is TRBJ1-6 and V is TRBV19; D is uncertain. CDR1 LNHDA and CDR2 SQIVND come from the germline V gene (reference sequence). V gave up 3 bases and J gave up 9 bases, with 12 bases separating them. The CDR3 extends over 14 amino acids. The CDR3 reads CASSITGRSSPLHF. The CDR3 bases are TGTGCCAGTAGTATCACTGGGAGGAGTTCACCCCTCCACTTT.

The rearrangement uses TRBV5-1 and TRBJ2-1, with TRBD1 identical over 8 bases. Germline V gene data show CDR1 as SGHRS and CDR2 as YFSETQ. The CDR3 is 15 residues long. The trim removed 3 bases at V and 6 bases at J, leaving 8 bases unmatched. The CDR3 loop is CASSWARTGGNEQFF. CDR3 in DNA: TGCGCCAGCAGCTGGGCGAGAACAGGGGGCAATGAGCAGTTCTTC.

J is TRBJ1-3 and V is TRBV19; D unresolved. The CDR3 spans 15 residues. The V and J ends lost 6 bases and 0 bases respectively, with 12 bases between them. Germline V gives CDR1 LNHDA, CDR2 SQIVND (reference sequence). The CDR3 DNA reads as TGTGCCAGTAGCATTCCGGGATTCTCTGGAAACACCATATATTTT. This codes for CASSIPGFSGNTIYF.

The chain is built from TRBV9 and TRBJ2-7; D possibly corresponds to TRBD2 (6 bases). This CDR3 is built from 15 residues. V lost 3 bases and J lost 4, with 17 bases in between. Germline lookup yields CDR1 SGDLS and CDR2 YYNGEE. As DNA, the CDR3 is TGTGCCAGCAGCGCCCCCCCCCTGGGGGGATACGAGCAGTACTTC. Protein sequence: CASSAPPLGGYEQYF.